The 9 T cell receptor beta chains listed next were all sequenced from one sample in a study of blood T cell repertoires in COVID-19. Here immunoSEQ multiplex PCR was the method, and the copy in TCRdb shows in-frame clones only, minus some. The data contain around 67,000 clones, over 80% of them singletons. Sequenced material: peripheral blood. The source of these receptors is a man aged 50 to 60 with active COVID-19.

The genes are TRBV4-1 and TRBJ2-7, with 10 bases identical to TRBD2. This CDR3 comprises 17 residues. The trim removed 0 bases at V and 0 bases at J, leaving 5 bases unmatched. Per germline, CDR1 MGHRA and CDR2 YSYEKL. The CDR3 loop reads CASSQDPSGSFSYEQYF. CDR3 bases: TGCGCCAGCAGCCAAGATCCTAGCGGGAGCTTCTCCTACGAGCAGTACTTC.

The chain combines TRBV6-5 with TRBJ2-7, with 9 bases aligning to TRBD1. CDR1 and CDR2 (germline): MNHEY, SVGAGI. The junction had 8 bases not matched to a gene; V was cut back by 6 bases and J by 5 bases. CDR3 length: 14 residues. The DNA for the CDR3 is TGTGCCAGCAGGGCGGGACAGGGAAGCCACGAGCAGTACTTC. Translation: CASRAGQGSHEQYF.

The CDR3, as DNA: TGTGCCAGACGCAAGGCGGGACGGTCTAACTATGGCTACACCTTC. Protein sequence: CARRKAGRSNYGYTF. The chain uses TRBV19 and TRBJ1-2; the D gene is possibly TRBD1 (5 bases). V was shortened by 9 bases and J by 0 bases, with 17 bases between the two germline ends. The CDR3 totals 15 residues. Germline CDR1 reads LNHDA; CDR2 reads SQIVND (reference sequence).

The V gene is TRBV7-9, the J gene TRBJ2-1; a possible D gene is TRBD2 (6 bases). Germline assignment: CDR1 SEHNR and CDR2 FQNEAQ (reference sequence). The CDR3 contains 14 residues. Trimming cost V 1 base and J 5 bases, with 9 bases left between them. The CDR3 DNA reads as TGTGCCAGCAGCTTAGGCGGACTAAACAATGAGCAGTTCTTC. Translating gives CASSLGGLNNEQFF.

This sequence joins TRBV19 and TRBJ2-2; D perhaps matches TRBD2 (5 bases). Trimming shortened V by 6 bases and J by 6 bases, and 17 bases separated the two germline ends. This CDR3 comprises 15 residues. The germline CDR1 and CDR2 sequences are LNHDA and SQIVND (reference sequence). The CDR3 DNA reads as TGTGCCAGTAGCAGCGGCGAGTCGCGTCCCGGGGAGCTGTTTTTT. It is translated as CASSSGESRPGELFF.

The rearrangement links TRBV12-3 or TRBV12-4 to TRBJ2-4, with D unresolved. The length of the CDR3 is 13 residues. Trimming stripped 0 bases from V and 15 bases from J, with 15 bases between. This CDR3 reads CASSLAHVETGYF. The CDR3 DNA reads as TGTGCCAGCAGTTTAGCCCATGTTGAGACTGGGTACTTC.

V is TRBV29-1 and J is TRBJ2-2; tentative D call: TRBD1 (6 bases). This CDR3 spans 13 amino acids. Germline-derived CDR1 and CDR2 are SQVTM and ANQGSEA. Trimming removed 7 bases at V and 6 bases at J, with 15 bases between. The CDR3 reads CSAQQGRAGELFF. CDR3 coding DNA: TGCAGCGCCCAACAGGGTAGAGCCGGGGAGCTGTTTTTT.

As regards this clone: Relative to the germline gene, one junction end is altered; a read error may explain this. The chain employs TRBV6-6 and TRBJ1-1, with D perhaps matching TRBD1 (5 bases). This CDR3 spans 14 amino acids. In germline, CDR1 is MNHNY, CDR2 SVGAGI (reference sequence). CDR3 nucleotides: TGTGCCAGCAGTCCTTATCAGGGAGGGACTGAAACTTTCTTT. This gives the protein CASSPYQGGTETFF.

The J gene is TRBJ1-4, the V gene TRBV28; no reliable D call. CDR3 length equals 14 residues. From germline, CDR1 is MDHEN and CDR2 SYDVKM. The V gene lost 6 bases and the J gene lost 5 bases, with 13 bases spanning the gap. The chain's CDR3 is CASRIRSANEKLFF. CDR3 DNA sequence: TGTGCCAGCAGAATTCGCAGTGCCAATGAAAAACTGTTTTTT.